This T cell receptor beta chain is drawn from a study of T cells in Graves' hyperthyroidism and ophthalmopathy. In its sample, this clonotype was seen a few times. What it binds is not known. For Graves' hyperthyroidism to be stable, ophthalmopathy could not progress within 18 months. The hyperthyroidism was newly diagnosed and had lasted under 2 months; the patients were aged 18 to 65. Out of less than 12 ml of fresh peripheral blood came the PBMCs. Study-level findings and limits: Before onset, ophthalmopathy was predicted by the model a median approximately 6.5 months earlier.

Amplified regions were TCR beta CDR3 sequences from RNA transcripts. HTBI primers were employed in a first-round RT-PCR of the TCR CDR3. TCRdb redid the calling of the multiplex PCR reads with MiXCR, one entry per CDR3 protein. The sample has about 510,000 distinct CDR3 sequences, 14% seen once. Sequencing was carried out using blood. The TCR originated in a woman between 40 and 55 years old with Graves' hyperthyroidism.

CDR3 DNA sequence: TGTGCCAGCAGTCACCGGGAGGCCTACGAGCAGTACTTC. Protein: CASSHREAYEQYF. V usage is TRBV27 and J usage is TRBJ2-7, with 7 nucleotides matching TRBD2. With 5 bases clipped from V and 2 bases from J, the junction kept 3 bases outside the gene matches. The germline CDR1 and CDR2 sequences are MNHEY and SMNVEV (reference sequence). The CDR3 is made up of 13 amino acids.